This T cell receptor beta chain is from a study of patients and donors after allogeneic stem cell transplantation. TCRdb re-called the RT-PCR reads through MiXCR, storing one row per CDR3 protein. The sample consists of under 170,000 distinct CDR3 sequences, 30% to 45% of them appearing once. Germline V gene lookup returns CDR1 SGDLS and CDR2 YYNGEE. Trimming removed 0 bases from V and 0 bases from J, with 7 bases in between. This CDR3 has 16 amino acids. The chain carries TRBV9 and TRBJ1-6; D is unclear. This TCR was recovered from a human donor who was either an allogeneic HSCT recipient or a stem cell or donor lymphocyte infusion donor (not recorded which). It is not recorded whose cells these are; they may come from a transplant donor. The sequenced material came from blood, either unsorted or a sorted T cell fraction (not recorded which). CDR3 nucleotide sequence: TGTGCCAGCAGCGTAGGGGAGCTCTCCTATAATTCACCCCTCCACTTT. As protein: CASSVGELSYNSPLHF.